The 25 T cell receptor beta chains listed next were all sequenced from one sample in a study of T cells in localized non-small cell lung cancer (dated by TCRdb to the early 2020s). Preparation of the library involved the immunoSEQ multiplex PCR assay. TCRdb mirrors the immuneACCESS table, restricted to in-frame sequences. Some clones are absent from its copies; in checked studies, under half trace to an unresolved V gene, and the reason for the others is unknown. The sample table shows approximately 31,000 clones, and 70% to 90% are seen once. The ten largest clones take up less than 5% of the sample. Here the sequenced sample was peripheral blood, taken before any cancer treatment. The receptors come from a male donor aged 60 or older with stage III lung adenocarcinoma.

The chain employs TRBV27 and TRBJ2-5, with 8 bases matching TRBD1. Germline loops: CDR1 MNHEY, CDR2 SMNVEV (reference sequence). The CDR3 sequence is 17 residues long. J gave up 5 bases and V 1 base, and 12 bases lay outside the gene matches. For the CDR3, the DNA is TGTGCCAGCAGTTTATTCTACAGGGGGACCTCGCAGGAGACCCAGTACTTC. Translating gives CASSLFYRGTSQETQYF.

The genes are TRBV7-2 and TRBJ1-2, with no clear D. This CDR3 is 13 amino acids long. The germline V gene has CDR1 SGHTA and CDR2 FQGNSA. V was cut by 0 bases and J by 2 bases, with 4 bases left in between. CDR3 sequence: CASSLADNYGYTF. DNA of the CDR3: TGTGCCAGCAGCTTAGCAGACAACTATGGCTACACCTTC.

The J gene is TRBJ2-5, the V gene TRBV5-1, with D possibly being TRBD1 or TRBD2 (5 bases each). Trimming removed 2 bases from V and 10 bases from J, with 15 bases in between. The CDR3 loop spans 13 amino acids. Per germline, CDR1 SGHRS and CDR2 YFSETQ. The CDR3 nucleotides are TGCGCCAGCAGCTTAGAACCCGAGGGGATCCAGTACTTC. Translation: CASSLEPEGIQYF.

The CDR3 sequence: CASSGLAGQETQYF. The CDR3 DNA follows: TGTGCCAGCAGCGGACTAGCGGGACAAGAGACCCAGTACTTC. The rearrangement joins TRBV9 to TRBJ2-5; 11 bases are a match to TRBD2. This CDR3 is 14 amino acids long. Per the germline V gene, CDR1 is SGDLS and CDR2 is YYNGEE. Losses at the gene ends were 3 bases for V and 2 bases for J; bases not matched to a gene: 0.

The chain recombines TRBV6-5 with TRBJ1-1, with 7 bases that match TRBD1. Germline V gene data show CDR1 as MNHEY and CDR2 as SVGAGI. This CDR3 has 14 residues. J was trimmed by 4 bases and V by 6 bases; bases with no gene match: 8. The CDR3 DNA is TGTGCCAGCAGGGGACACAGGGGTAGCACTGAAGCTTTCTTT. Residues: CASRGHRGSTEAFF.

V is TRBV6-6 and J is TRBJ1-2, with D unclear. Looked up from germline, CDR1 is MNHNY and CDR2 is SVGAGI (reference sequence). Trimming took off 2 bases at V and 7 bases at J, with 17 bases between the two ends. CDR3 length: 15 amino acids. CDR3 nucleotides: TGTGCCAGCAGTTACGCACAGAATACGGGAGGTGGCTACACCTTC. It codes for CASSYAQNTGGGYTF.

The rearrangement uses TRBV30 and TRBJ1-2; D not certain. The length of the CDR3 is 15 residues. V shed 0 bases and J shed 1 base, with 12 bases lying between them. Germline V CDR1 and CDR2: GTSNPN, SVGIG (reference sequence). CDR3 protein: CAWSVVSGGNYGYTF. DNA of the CDR3: TGTGCCTGGAGTGTAGTTTCAGGAGGTAACTATGGCTACACCTTC.

V and J are TRBV5-6 and TRBJ2-7; D call uncertain. Germline V gene data show CDR1 as SGHDT and CDR2 as YYEEEE. This CDR3 is built from 15 residues. V shed 0 bases and J shed 7 bases, with 17 bases lying between them. DNA for the CDR3: TGTGCCAGCAGCTTGGGAACAGTTCCTTCTGGGGAGCAGTACTTC. Protein sequence: CASSLGTVPSGEQYF.

The chain carries TRBV9 and TRBJ1-2; 8 bases align to TRBD1. The CDR3 runs to 17 residues. Trimming removed 0 bases from V and 7 bases from J; junction bases left unmatched: 14. Germline lookup yields CDR1 SGDLS and CDR2 YYNGEE. CDR3 coding DNA: TGTGCCAGCAGCGTAGTATCGGTGGGGACAGGAGGTAGTGGCTACACCTTC. Its protein is CASSVVSVGTGGSGYTF. The variable domain in full, with the rest retrieved from reference TRBV9 and TRBJ1-2, is DSGVTQTPKHLITATGQRVTLRCSPRSGDLSVYWYQQSLDQGLQFLIQYYNGEERAKGNILERFSAQQFPDLHSELNLSSLELGDSALYFCASSVVSVGTGGSGYTFGSGTRLTVV.

V gene TRBV10-3 combines with J gene TRBJ2-1, with 13 bases fitting TRBD2. CDR3 size: 15 residues. The junction had 7 bases not matched to a gene; V was cut back by 6 bases and J by 8 bases. CDR1 is ENHRY, CDR2 SYGVKD, per germline. The chain's CDR3 is CAIRGLAGDDYEQFF. The CDR3 coding sequence is TGTGCCATCAGAGGACTAGCGGGAGATGACTATGAGCAGTTCTTC.

On this clone itself: A junction end diverges from the germline sequence, so it may reflect a read error. V gene TRBV7-7 combines with J gene TRBJ2-5; 11 bases map to TRBD2. Germline CDR1 reads SSHAT; CDR2 reads FNYEAQ (reference sequence). The CDR3 covers 15 residues. The CDR3: CASSLETSGVETQYF. The DNA of the CDR3 is TGTGCTAGCAGCTTAGAGACTAGCGGGGTAGAGACCCAGTACTTC.

The chain joins TRBV10-3 to TRBJ1-6; no definite D call. Trimming stripped 6 bases from V and 7 bases from J, with 10 bases between. Germline values: CDR1 ENHRY, CDR2 SYGVKD. The CDR3 consists of 13 residues. As DNA, the CDR3 is TGTGCCATCAGCCCGGACCGGAATTCACCCCTCCACTTT. This sequence encodes CAISPDRNSPLHF.

Only a few counts were recorded for this clone. The rearrangement uses TRBV27 and TRBJ2-1, with D perhaps matching TRBD2 (5 bases). The CDR3 is 15 amino acids. Trimming pared 6 bases from V and 0 bases from J, leaving 12 bases between. CDR1 MNHEY and CDR2 SMNVEV come from the germline V gene (reference sequence). The DNA of the CDR3 is TGTGCCAGCAGCTCGCGGGCAAGCTCCTACAATGAGCAGTTCTTC. Translating gives CASSSRASSYNEQFF.

This clone was seen just once. This chain connects TRBV27 to TRBJ2-1; no definite D call. Germline CDR1 MNHEY, CDR2 SMNVEV (reference sequence). The CDR3 totals 16 residues. The ends were cut back, 1 base at V and 0 bases at J, with 10 bases in the middle. The CDR3 region is CASSLYLEISYNEQFF. For the CDR3, the DNA is TGTGCCAGCAGTTTATATCTAGAGATCTCCTACAATGAGCAGTTCTTC.

The rearrangement links TRBV6-1 to TRBJ2-5; TRBD2 aligns across 8 bases. This CDR3 region has 16 residues. Germline CDR1 reads MNHNS; CDR2 reads SASEGT. V lost 2 bases, J lost 5 bases, and 10 bases stayed unmatched. The CDR3 loop is CASSELGREDRETQYF. CDR3 DNA: TGTGCCAGCAGTGAATTAGGGCGGGAGGACCGTGAGACCCAGTACTTC.

V usage is TRBV19 and J usage is TRBJ2-2, with 10 bases identical to TRBD1. V shed 8 bases and J 5 bases; nucleotides not matched to a gene: 2. Germline V gives CDR1 LNHDA, CDR2 SQIVND (reference sequence). The CDR3 covers 13 residues. CDR3 bases: TGTGCCAGTCGGACAGGGGGAACCGGGGAGCTGTTTTTT. The encoded protein is CASRTGGTGELFF. Combining the CDR3 with reference TRBV19 and TRBJ2-2 gives the whole variable domain DGGITQSPKYLFRKEGQNVTLSCEQNLNHDAMYWYRQDPGQGLRLIYYSQIVNDFQKGDIAEGYSVSREKKESFPLTVTSAQKNPTAFYLCASRTGGTGELFFGEGSRLTVL.

V is TRBV5-1 and J is TRBJ2-7; TRBD1 matches at 7 bases. This CDR3 contains 14 residues. The junction had 3 bases not matched to a gene; V was cut back by 2 bases and J by 1 base. Germline V gene lookup returns CDR1 SGHRS and CDR2 YFSETQ. The DNA for the CDR3 is TGCGCCAGCAGCTTACAGGGGCTTTCCTACGAGCAGTACTTC. Residues: CASSLQGLSYEQYF.

This clone was seen a single time. J is TRBJ2-1 and V is TRBV5-4; 7 bases are a match to TRBD1. The length of the CDR3 is 15 residues. Germline V gives CDR1 SGHNT, CDR2 YYREEE (reference sequence). The V segment lost 0 bases and the J segment 3 bases; nucleotides outside the gene matches: 3. The DNA of the CDR3 is TGTGCCAGCAGCTTGGGACAGGGAATCTACAATGAGCAGTTCTTC. Its translation: CASSLGQGIYNEQFF.

Only one count was recorded for this clone. This chain uses TRBV7-9 with TRBJ1-5; no definite D call. The V gene lost 4 bases and the J gene lost 6 bases, with 7 bases spanning the gap. CDR1 and CDR2 (germline): SEHNR, FQNEAQ (reference sequence). This CDR3 is built from 12 residues. The CDR3 reads CASSSLGQPQHF. DNA for the CDR3: TGTGCCAGCAGCTCGCTCGGTCAGCCCCAGCATTTT.

This sequence joins TRBV7-3 and TRBJ1-1; D unresolved. Trimming pared 5 bases from V and 0 bases from J, leaving 10 bases between. The CDR3 contains 14 residues. Per germline, CDR1 SGHTA and CDR2 FQGTGA. CDR3 nucleotide sequence: TGTGCCAGCAGCCCTGGGCGGCTGAACACTGAAGCTTTCTTT. Translated: CASSPGRLNTEAFF.

This chain links TRBV19 with TRBJ2-1; 13 bases match TRBD2. This CDR3 comprises 17 residues. V dropped 5 bases and J dropped 9; count of bases not matched to a gene: 13. Germline V gene data show CDR1 as LNHDA and CDR2 as SQIVND (reference sequence). The CDR3 DNA is TGTGCCAGTAGTTCCCTCCCTGGACTAGCGGGAGAAGGTGAGCAGTTCTTC. Amino acids: CASSSLPGLAGEGEQFF.

The chain has TRBV18 and TRBJ2-2, with 9 bases that match TRBD1. This CDR3 is 17 amino acids long. V was pared by 6 bases and J by 0 bases, with 8 bases of the junction left unmatched. CDR1 and CDR2 from the germline V gene are KGHSH and LQKENI. CDR3 amino acids: CASSLETGGANTGELFF. The CDR3 region has the DNA TGTGCCAGCTCCTTAGAAACAGGGGGCGCGAACACCGGGGAGCTGTTTTTT. Supplemented by reference TRBV18 and TRBJ2-2, the full variable domain reads NAGVMQNPRHLVRRRGQEARLRCSPMKGHSHVYWYRQLPEEGLKFMVYLQKENIIDESGMPKERFSAEFPKEGPSILRIQQVVRGDSAAYFCASSLETGGANTGELFFGEGSRLTVL.

V and J are TRBV28 and TRBJ2-1, with a tentative D call TRBD1 (6 bases). Germline-derived CDR1 and CDR2 are MDHEN and SYDVKM. This CDR3 is 12 amino acids long. The germline V and J ends were trimmed by 6 bases and 6 bases, with 9 bases remaining between them. CDR3 nucleotides: TGTGCCAGCAGCAAACAGGGCAATGAGCAGTTCTTC. Translating it yields CASSKQGNEQFF.

The V and J genes are TRBV2 and TRBJ1-1; 7 bases are a match to TRBD1. Germline loops: CDR1 SNHLY, CDR2 FYNNEI. This CDR3 has 13 amino acids. Losses at the gene ends were 4 bases for V and 12 bases for J; bases not matched to a gene: 11. CDR3 sequence (DNA): TGTGCCAGCAGTGGGTCGGCCCAGGGGGTAACTTTCTTT. Translating gives CASSGSAQGVTFF.

The J gene is TRBJ1-5, the V gene TRBV6-4; D gene ambiguous. The CDR3 covers 13 residues. The germline V and J ends were trimmed by 3 bases and 4 bases, with 7 bases remaining between them. Germline-derived CDR1 and CDR2 are MRHNA and SNTAGT. In DNA, the CDR3 is TGTGCCAGCAGTGAATTTTCGAATCAGCCCCAGCATTTT. Encoded protein: CASSEFSNQPQHF.